This TCR beta chain is from a study of CXCR3-negative and CXCR3-positive naive CD8 T cells. It was by 5' RACE with UMI labels that the TRB cDNA libraries were prepared. TCRdb reprocessed the 5' RACE reads, keeping one entry per CDR3 protein, no DNA. In all, the sample yields tens of thousands of distinct CDR3 sequences. The CDR3 runs 13 residues. The germline V gene encodes CDR1 MGHDK and CDR2 SYGVNS. The chain couples TRBV25-1 to TRBJ1-5. The sequence derives from a human donor in good health. Some clones in this sample may be carry-over from other donors' samples. The sequenced sample consisted of naive CXCR3- CD8+ T cells from blood. The subset: CD45RO-CCR7+CD27+CD95- naive CD8+ T cells lacking CXCR3 (TNR3-). CDR3 loop: CASSDIRDQPQHF.